The following is a T cell receptor (beta chain) sequence with its context. As yet, its antigen is unknown. Clones were read by immunoSEQ multiplex PCR, and TCRdb kept only the in-frame ones, dropping some. The table shows about 85,000 clones, with approximately 86% occurring only once. The record originates from a study of radiotherapy plus CTLA-4 blockade in lung cancer. Study-wide results and limits: Once radiotherapy plus ipilimumab had been given, TCR clones derived from tumor expanded in blood.

The CDR3 runs 13 residues. V gave up 8 bases and J gave up 0 bases, with 9 bases separating them. The V gene's germline CDR1 is SGHRS and CDR2 YFSETQ. The chain couples TRBV5-1 to TRBJ2-1; perhaps TRBD1 as D (5 bases). This sequence originates from a human donor with non-small cell lung cancer who had a partial response to radiotherapy plus ipilimumab. Sample: peripheral blood, taken from a patient treated with radiotherapy plus ipilimumab. CDR3 in DNA: TGCGCCAGTCGACAGTCCTCCTACAATGAGCAGTTCTTC. It codes for CASRQSSYNEQFF.